The 30 T cell receptor beta chains reported below all come from one sample, sequenced in a study of OX40 agonist ivuxolimab in advanced cancers. The table came from immunoSEQ multiplex PCR; TCRdb's copy has only in-frame clones and leaves some out. Among 40,000 or so clones listed, approximately 80% were seen once. Sequencing was performed on CD4+ or CD8+ T cells sorted from blood, taken in a trial of the OX40 agonist ivuxolimab. These receptors were obtained from an adult with an advanced solid tumor such as melanoma, head and neck, liver or kidney cancer.

The V and J genes are TRBV6-6 and TRBJ2-5; D unresolved. The assigned J gene may be wrong: the sequence end matches TRBJ2-7 better. CDR3 length: 15 amino acids. CDR1 and CDR2 (germline): MNHNY, SVGAGI (reference sequence). CDR3: CASRAKSGDSYEQYF. DNA for the CDR3: TGTGCCAGCAGGGCGAAATCTGGGGATTCCTACGAGCAGTACTTC.

Concerning this clone itself: The junction departs from germline at one end; a sequencing error may be responsible. This sequence joins TRBV7-7 and TRBJ2-2; D perhaps matches TRBD1 (5 bases). CDR1 and CDR2 (germline): SSHAT, FNYEAQ (reference sequence). There are 14 residues in the CDR3. For the CDR3, the DNA is TGTGCTAGCAGCATGGGGCCATACACCGGGGAGCTGTTTTTT. Its translation: CASSMGPYTGELFF.

CDR3 coding DNA: TGTGCCAGTAGTATAGGCCTCCTTCCTGAAGCTTTCTTT. Translation: CASSIGLLPEAFF. The V call is TRBV19, the J call TRBJ1-1; D gene unclear. This CDR3 is 13 amino acids long. Germline loops: CDR1 LNHDA, CDR2 SQIVND (reference sequence). V was pared by 1 base and J by 6 bases, with 9 bases between.

In its sample, this clone ranks as medium-sized (0.01 to 0.1%). The chain carries TRBV4-2 and TRBJ1-2, with D unresolved. Germline CDR1 reads LGHNA; CDR2 reads YNFKEQ. The CDR3 length is 16 residues. Trimming left V 4 bases short and J 5 bases short, with 20 bases between. The CDR3 loop reads CASSPDGFDTGYGYTF. CDR3 nucleotides: TGTGCCAGCAGCCCAGATGGGTTCGACACGGGGTATGGCTACACCTTC.

The chain employs TRBV9 and TRBJ2-5; 12 nucleotides match TRBD2. J gave up 5 bases and V 3 bases, and 5 bases lay outside the gene matches. The CDR3 spans 15 residues. Per the germline V gene, CDR1 is SGDLS and CDR2 is YYNGEE. CDR3 region: CASSAQGTSGETQYF. The CDR3 nucleotides read TGTGCCAGCAGCGCCCAAGGGACTAGCGGGGAGACCCAGTACTTC.

The chain combines TRBV6-1 with TRBJ2-3; D gene unclear. From germline, CDR1 is MNHNS and CDR2 SASEGT. V lost 7 bases and J 2 bases, leaving 7 bases between the germline ends. The CDR3 extends over 12 amino acids. Written as DNA, the CDR3 is TGTGCCAGCACTCAGTACACAGATACGCAGTATTTT. Translation gives CASTQYTDTQYF.

In its sample, this clone was seen many times. The rearrangement joins TRBV5-5 to TRBJ1-4; 10 nucleotides line up with TRBD1. V lost 0 bases, J lost 7 bases, and 18 bases stayed unmatched. Germline loops: CDR1 SGHKS, CDR2 YYEKEE (reference sequence). The CDR3 covers 20 residues. CDR3 region: CASSLVPPGQGLISSEKLFF. CDR3 DNA: TGTGCCAGCAGCTTGGTCCCGCCGGGACAGGGGTTGATTAGCAGTGAAAAACTGTTTTTT.

The CDR3 region has the DNA TGTGCCAGTAGTGCTAGGACGGGATATAGCAATCAGCCCCAGCATTTT. The encoded protein is CASSARTGYSNQPQHF. V gene TRBV19 combines with J gene TRBJ1-5; D ambiguous. This CDR3 contains 16 residues. Trimming took 5 bases from V and 0 from J, leaving 14 bases between them. Germline lookup yields CDR1 LNHDA and CDR2 SQIVND (reference sequence).

The rearrangement joins TRBV7-6 to TRBJ1-6; no clear D. Between the trimmed V and J ends, which lost 0 bases and 8 bases, there was a span of 8 bases. Germline V gene lookup returns CDR1 SGHVS and CDR2 FNYEAQ. CDR3 length: 14 amino acids. CDR3 loop: CASSLASPDSPLHF. CDR3 nucleotides: TGTGCCAGCAGCTTAGCCAGTCCCGATTCACCCCTCCACTTT.

V usage is TRBV7-7 and J usage is TRBJ2-7, with D perhaps TRBD2 (5 bases). CDR1 is SSHAT and CDR2 is FNYEAQ in the germline V gene (reference sequence). Trimming removed 6 bases at V and 3 bases at J, with 15 bases between. The CDR3 runs 14 residues. The CDR3 DNA reads TGTGCCAGCAGTATGCGACTGGCGGGCTACGAGCAGTACTTC. It codes for CASSMRLAGYEQYF.

The chain is built from TRBV5-6 and TRBJ1-5; D gene ambiguous. V was trimmed by 4 bases and J by 2 bases, leaving 13 bases between them. The germline V gene encodes CDR1 SGHDT and CDR2 YYEEEE. CDR3 length: 15 amino acids. The CDR3 region has the DNA TGTGCCAGCAGCCGGGAGGGTAATGGCAATCAGCCCCAGCATTTT. Protein sequence: CASSREGNGNQPQHF.

V gene TRBV7-9 combines with J gene TRBJ1-5; D unresolved. There are 13 residues in the CDR3. Germline CDR1 SEHNR, CDR2 FQNEAQ (reference sequence). Trimming cost V 1 base and J 6 bases, with 7 bases left between them. CDR3 nucleotide sequence: TGTGCCAGCAGCTTAGGTTCGCGTCAGCCCCAGCATTTT. Residues: CASSLGSRQPQHF.

The DNA for the CDR3 is TGTGCCAGCAGTCAGACTAGCGGGCCATACAATGAGCAGTTCTTC. Amino acid sequence: CASSQTSGPYNEQFF. This chain uses TRBV7-2 with TRBJ2-1; TRBD2 matches 10 bases. The V and J ends lost 6 bases and 4 bases, in that order; junction bases with no gene match: 6. The CDR3 extends over 15 amino acids. From germline, CDR1 is SGHTA and CDR2 FQGNSA.

This clone is medium-sized in the sample. V usage is TRBV10-2 and J usage is TRBJ2-1, with TRBD1 matching over 9 bases. The CDR3 contains 16 residues. The germline V gene encodes CDR1 WSHSY and CDR2 SAAADI. The V and J ends lost 8 bases and 6 bases, in that order; junction bases with no gene match: 14. The CDR3 here is CASQSPGTGISNEQFF. CDR3 nucleotides: TGCGCCAGCCAGAGCCCCGGGACAGGGATAAGCAATGAGCAGTTCTTC.

The chain joins TRBV6-1 to TRBJ2-3; D gene unclear. This CDR3 is built from 13 residues. With 6 bases removed from V and 6 bases from J, the gap between germline ends came to 13 bases. Germline CDR1 MNHNS, CDR2 SASEGT. CDR3 coding DNA: TGTGCCAGCAGAGCCAGGCAGATCGATACGCAGTATTTT. Amino acids: CASRARQIDTQYF.

CDR3 coding DNA: TGTGCCAGCAGTCCCCCGGTGGGCCCCAACACTGAAGCTTTCTTT. It translates to CASSPPVGPNTEAFF. V and J are TRBV6-1 and TRBJ1-1, with unresolved D. The CDR3 is made up of 15 amino acids. Germline loops: CDR1 MNHNS, CDR2 SASEGT. The V end was cut by 5 bases, the J end by 2 bases, with 15 bases between.

The chain joins TRBV4-3 to TRBJ2-7; D possibly uses TRBD1 or TRBD2 (5 bases each). The germline V gene encodes CDR1 LGHNA and CDR2 YSLEER. The germline V and J ends were trimmed by 0 bases and 2 bases, with 14 bases remaining between them. The CDR3 extends over 16 amino acids. CDR3 nucleotides: TGCGCCAGCAGCCAAGATTACCCGGGACCTACCTACGAGCAGTACTTC. It specifies CASSQDYPGPTYEQYF.

The table lists this clone with a count of one. V gene TRBV21-1 combines with J gene TRBJ1-1; TRBD1 was called by the table and not checked on the DNA. TRBV21-1 is listed as a pseudogene. The CDR3 runs 17 residues. The CDR3 coding sequence is TGTGCCAGCAGCAACACAAGACAGGGGGCACCGAACACTGAAGCTTTCTTT. It is translated as CASSNTRQGAPNTEAFF.

The chain carries TRBV4-1 and TRBJ2-3; the D is unclear. The V end lost 3 bases, the J end lost 6 bases, and 7 bases lay between the germline ends. From germline, CDR1 is MGHRA and CDR2 YSYEKL. The CDR3 has 12 residues. The CDR3 DNA follows: TGCGCCAGCAGCCACCCATTTGATACGCAGTATTTT. Translated: CASSHPFDTQYF.

This clone appeared a few times. V is TRBV15 and J is TRBJ1-2, with a possible D match to TRBD1 (5 bases). V dropped 6 bases and J dropped 8 bases, with 16 bases sitting between them. Germline CDR1 LNHNV, CDR2 YYDKDF (reference sequence). The CDR3 loop spans 13 amino acids. The DNA of the CDR3 is TGTGCCACCAGAGGGGAAGGGGCAGAGGGCTACACCTTC. Protein: CATRGEGAEGYTF.

CDR3 amino acids: CASSPRQGRDTEAFF. The DNA of the CDR3 is TGTGCCAGCAGTCCCCGACAGGGGAGGGACACTGAAGCTTTCTTT. This rearrangement joins TRBV25-1 to TRBJ1-1; the match to TRBD1 covers 8 bases. The CDR3 sequence is 15 residues long. Looked up from germline, CDR1 is MGHDK and CDR2 is SYGVNS. The V segment lost 5 bases and the J segment 3 bases; nucleotides outside the gene matches: 8. Full variable domain (rest looked up from reference TRBV25-1 and TRBJ1-1): EADIYQTPRYLVIGTGKKITLECSQTMGHDKMYWYQQDPGMELHLIHYSYGVNSTEKGDLSSESTVSRIRTEHFPLTLESARPSHTSQYLCASSPRQGRDTEAFFGQGTRLTVV.

CDR3 coding DNA: TGTGCCAGCAGTACAGGGCCCCTGGGGTCCGGGGAGCTGTTTTTT. This gives the protein CASSTGPLGSGELFF. This chain links TRBV6-5 with TRBJ2-2; weak D call: TRBD1 (6 bases). Germline values: CDR1 MNHEY, CDR2 SVGAGI. Trimming removed 5 bases from V and 6 bases from J, with 16 bases in between. The CDR3 is 15 amino acids.

The gene calls are TRBV2 and TRBJ1-2; D possibly corresponds to TRBD1 (6 bases). This CDR3 has 12 residues. Looked up from germline, CDR1 is SNHLY and CDR2 is FYNNEI. Trimming took 5 bases from V and 4 from J, leaving 8 bases between them. This chain's CDR3 is CASSLGGYGYTF. The CDR3 coding sequence is TGTGCCAGCAGTCTAGGGGGCTATGGCTACACCTTC.

The gene calls are TRBV27 and TRBJ2-7; D is perhaps TRBD2 (5 bases). This CDR3 is built from 15 residues. The ends were cut back, 5 bases at V and 3 bases at J, with 17 bases in the middle. In germline, CDR1 is MNHEY, CDR2 SMNVEV (reference sequence). In nucleotides, the CDR3 is TGTGCCAGCAGTCTAAGGTGGCTAGCTGACTACGAGCAGTACTTC. It encodes CASSLRWLADYEQYF.

The chain has TRBV18 and TRBJ2-7; TRBD2 matches 9 bases. The CDR3 totals 14 residues. V was clipped by 3 bases and J by 5 bases; unmatched bases: 5. Looked up from germline, CDR1 is KGHSH and CDR2 is LQKENI. The DNA for the CDR3 is TGTGCCAGCTCACCGCGCGGGGGGGGCGACGAGCAGTACTTC. As protein: CASSPRGGGDEQYF.

The rearrangement uses TRBV7-9 and TRBJ1-1; maybe TRBD1 (5 bases). Germline V CDR1 and CDR2: SEHNR, FQNEAQ (reference sequence). Trimming pared 1 base from V and 1 base from J, leaving 7 bases between. This CDR3 spans 14 amino acids. DNA for the CDR3: TGTGCCAGCAGCTTAGGTGGGGGGAACACTGAAGCTTTCTTT. Encoded protein: CASSLGGGNTEAFF.

The sample holds one count of this clone. The gene calls are TRBV28 and TRBJ2-7; tentative D call: TRBD1 (5 bases). Germline loops: CDR1 MDHEN, CDR2 SYDVKM. This CDR3 comprises 14 residues. Trimming shortened V by 2 bases and J by 4 bases, and 12 bases separated the two germline ends. CDR3 loop: CASSLRDSQYEQYF. The CDR3 DNA reads TGTGCCAGCAGTTTACGTGACAGTCAATACGAGCAGTACTTC.

The chain has TRBV7-9 and TRBJ1-2; D gene unclear. Germline values: CDR1 SEHNR, CDR2 FQNEAQ (reference sequence). V lost 7 bases and J lost 8, with 17 bases in between. The CDR3 length is 13 residues. The CDR3 protein is CASTLTGVEGYTF. The CDR3, as DNA: TGTGCCAGCACCCTAACCGGGGTTGAGGGCTACACCTTC.

This clone was recorded only once. The chain recombines TRBV5-4 with TRBJ2-7; TRBD1 matches 8 bases. The CDR3 loop spans 13 amino acids. V shed 3 bases and J 4 bases; nucleotides not matched to a gene: 3. Germline V gene sequence: CDR1 SGHNT, CDR2 YYREEE (reference sequence). As DNA, the CDR3 is TGTGCCAGCAGCTCGGGACAGGAGTACGAGCAGTACTTC. Translation gives CASSSGQEYEQYF.

V gene TRBV2 combines with J gene TRBJ2-7; no clear D. The CDR3 is 11 amino acids. The V gene's germline CDR1 is SNHLY and CDR2 FYNNEI. Trimming removed 6 bases at V and 4 bases at J, with 7 bases between. The CDR3, as DNA: TGTGCCAGCAGCGATATATACGAGCAGTACTTC. Protein: CASSDIYEQYF.